One and the same sample provided the 22 T cell receptor beta chains below, sequenced in a study of T cells in Graves' hyperthyroidism and ophthalmopathy. Regions amplified from RNA transcripts were the TCR beta CDR3 regions. The HTBI primer set served for first-round RT-PCR of the TCR CDR3. A single record per CDR3 protein comes from TCRdb applying MiXCR to the multiplex PCR reads. This table has fewer than 350,000 distinct CDR3 sequences, 15% to 20% appearing once. Specimen: blood. These receptors were obtained from a middle-aged man with Graves' ophthalmopathy.

This clonotype has more than one count but fewer than ten. This chain joins TRBV7-3 and TRBJ2-7; TRBD1 is a possible D gene (6 bases). The CDR3 has 13 residues. V lost 6 bases to trimming and J lost 5 bases, with 14 bases between them. Germline V gene data show CDR1 as SGHTA and CDR2 as FQGTGA. The CDR3 DNA is TGTGCCAGCAGGCAACAGGGAAGCCACGAGCAGTACTTC. Its translation: CASRQQGSHEQYF.

This clonotype was detected ten times or more. The rearrangement links TRBV20-1 to TRBJ1-1; weak D call: TRBD1 (5 bases). The CDR3 consists of 13 residues. Germline assignment: CDR1 DFQATT and CDR2 SNEGSKA (reference sequence). The germline V and J ends were trimmed by 6 bases and 8 bases, with 19 bases remaining between them. The CDR3 region is CSATNQGGTEAFF. The CDR3 bases are TGCAGTGCCACGAACCAGGGCGGGACCGAAGCTTTCTTT.

As for this clonotype: This clone may be a read error of a much larger clone one base away. The CDR3 does not end in the conserved phenylalanine or tryptophan, so this is likely a read error. The chain employs TRBV12-3 or TRBV12-4 and TRBJ2-5; D remains unclear. The CDR3 is 12 residues long. Trimming removed 3 bases at V and 7 bases at J, with 9 bases between. The CDR3 spells CASSLAVGTQYL. The CDR3, as DNA: TGTGCCAGCAGTTTGGCCGTAGGGACCCAGTACCTC.

The chain joins TRBV7-8 to TRBJ2-3; TRBD1 is a possible D gene (6 bases). Looked up from germline, CDR1 is SGHVS and CDR2 is FQNEAQ. V lost 2 bases and J 2 bases, leaving 14 bases between the germline ends. This CDR3 region has 16 residues. The CDR3 nucleotides read TGTGCCAGCAGCTTAAGGGGGAGTTGGGACACAGATACGCAGTATTTT. Translation: CASSLRGSWDTDTQYF.

At least ten counts were recorded for this clonotype. This chain uses TRBV12-3 or TRBV12-4 with TRBJ2-1, with TRBD1 matching over 7 bases. This CDR3 contains 15 residues. The ends lost 7 bases at V and 3 bases at J; junction bases unmatched: 9. In nucleotides, the CDR3 is TGTGCCAGCATCGGGGACAGTGATTTCTACAATGAGCAGTTCTTC. It yields the protein CASIGDSDFYNEQFF.

In this sample, this clonotype turned up many times. This chain joins TRBV10-1 and TRBJ2-2; D ambiguous. The V end was cut by 6 bases, the J end by 4 bases, with 12 bases between. The CDR3 totals 14 residues. Germline CDR1 and CDR2: WNHNN and SYGVQD (reference sequence). The CDR3 region has the DNA TGCGCCAGCAGGCCTAAGAGGTCCACCGGGGAGCTGTTTTTT. Encoded protein: CASRPKRSTGELFF.

This clonotype has ten or more counts. This sequence joins TRBV7-8 and TRBJ2-5; D uncertain. The germline CDR1 and CDR2 sequences are SGHVS and FQNEAQ. Deletions cut 6 bases from V and 4 bases from J, with 18 bases between. The CDR3 totals 15 residues. The CDR3 spells CASRPRAGISETQYF. The CDR3 DNA reads TGTGCCAGCAGACCTAGGGCAGGAATTTCAGAGACCCAGTACTTC.

This chain links TRBV20-1 with TRBJ2-5; TRBD1 matches at 10 bases. The CDR3 covers 14 residues. CDR1 and CDR2 (germline): DFQATT, SNEGSKA (reference sequence). J was trimmed by 3 bases and V by 3 bases; bases with no gene match: 4. CDR3 loop: CSASRTGGEETQYF. Written as DNA, the CDR3 is TGCAGTGCTAGCAGGACAGGGGGGGAAGAGACCCAGTACTTC.

This clonotype was found many times. The chain carries TRBV6-1 and TRBJ2-4, with TRBD2 matching 10 bases. This CDR3 contains 20 residues. Germline V gene data show CDR1 as MNHNS and CDR2 as SASEGT. V lost 2 bases and J lost 1; bases outside the gene matches: 14. The CDR3 loop reads CASSERASGSSQGAKNIQYF. CDR3 DNA sequence: TGTGCCAGCAGTGAAAGAGCTAGCGGGAGCTCCCAGGGGGCCAAAAACATTCAGTACTTC.

The V call is TRBV28, the J call TRBJ1-1; no definite D call. Looked up from germline, CDR1 is MDHEN and CDR2 is SYDVKM. This CDR3 is 16 amino acids long. Trimming took 4 bases from V and 4 from J, leaving 19 bases between them. The CDR3: CASSYPIGEDGTEAFF. CDR3 coding DNA: TGTGCCAGCAGTTACCCGATCGGCGAGGACGGCACTGAAGCTTTCTTT.

This clonotype was recorded at least ten times. The chain has TRBV11-3 and TRBJ2-7; D tentatively fits TRBD1 or TRBD2 (5 bases each). CDR1 SGHNT and CDR2 YENEEA come from the germline V gene. This CDR3 comprises 14 residues. V was shortened by 5 bases and J by 1 base, with 12 bases between the two germline ends. The CDR3 DNA reads TGTGCCAGCAGCCCCCGGGACGGTTCCTACGAGCAGTACTTC. Protein product: CASSPRDGSYEQYF. The variable domain in full, completed from reference TRBV11-3 and TRBJ2-7, reads EAGVVQSPRYKIIEKKQPVAFWCNPISGHNTLYWYLQNLGQGPELLIRYENEEAVDDSQLPKDRFSAERLKGVDSTLKIQPAELGDSAVYLCASSPRDGSYEQYFGPGTRLTVT.

This clonotype has a count of ten or more. J is TRBJ2-1 and V is TRBV30; D possibly corresponds to TRBD2 (5 bases). This CDR3 has 13 residues. With 0 bases removed from V and 12 bases from J, the gap between germline ends came to 15 bases. Looked up from germline, CDR1 is GTSNPN and CDR2 is SVGIG (reference sequence). CDR3 region: CAWSVRGAARQFF. The CDR3 DNA sequence: TGTGCCTGGAGTGTACGAGGAGCGGCAAGGCAGTTCTTC. Variable domain in full (rest from reference TRBV30 and TRBJ2-1): SQTIHQWPATLVQPVGSPLSLECTVEGTSNPNLYWYRQAAGRGLQLLFYSVGIGQISSEVPQNLSASRPQDRQFILSSKKLLLSDSGFYLCAWSVRGAARQFFGPGTRLTVL.

The chain couples TRBV4-1 to TRBJ2-7; the D is unclear. Trimming left V 1 base short and J 2 bases short, with 12 bases between. In germline, CDR1 is MGHRA, CDR2 YSYEKL. The CDR3 covers 15 residues. The CDR3 nucleotides read TGCGCCAGCAGCCAAGTTGGCGGTCCTACCTACGAGCAGTACTTC. It codes for CASSQVGGPTYEQYF.

The sample holds a few counts of this clonotype. V and J are TRBV27 and TRBJ2-1, with 7 bases that match TRBD2. CDR3 size: 14 residues. V shed 9 bases and J 0 bases; nucleotides not matched to a gene: 5. From germline, CDR1 is MNHEY and CDR2 SMNVEV (reference sequence). The CDR3 here is CASSSGYSYNEQFF. The CDR3 DNA reads TGTGCCAGTTCTAGCGGCTACTCCTACAATGAGCAGTTCTTC.

CDR3 loop: CASSVDRVWGYGYTF. DNA of the CDR3: TGTGCCAGCAGCGTAGACAGGGTCTGGGGCTATGGCTACACCTTC. The chain links TRBV9 to TRBJ1-2, with D possibly being TRBD1 (6 bases). The germline CDR1 and CDR2 sequences are SGDLS and YYNGEE. The V end was cut by 0 bases, the J end by 4 bases, with 13 bases between. The CDR3 spans 15 residues.

This clonotype was counted once. This chain's CDR3 is CASSLTSWGTDTQYF. The CDR3 nucleotides are TGTGCCAGCAGTTTGACTAGTTGGGGCACAGATACGCAGTATTTT. The chain is built from TRBV12-3 or TRBV12-4 and TRBJ2-3, with a possible D match to TRBD2 (6 bases). This CDR3 contains 15 residues. V shed 3 bases and J shed 1 base, with 11 bases lying between them.

V and J are TRBV19 and TRBJ1-5; no reliable D call. CDR1 LNHDA and CDR2 SQIVND come from the germline V gene (reference sequence). The CDR3 length is 19 residues. V lost 4 bases and J lost 4, with 26 bases in between. The CDR3 sequence is CASSRDLAAGNLLNQPQHF. The CDR3 nucleotides are TGTGCCAGTAGTAGGGATCTCGCGGCCGGCAACCTTCTAAATCAGCCCCAGCATTTT.

This clonotype turned up a few times. The chain links TRBV29-1 to TRBJ2-7; the D is unclear. The length of the CDR3 is 11 residues. From germline, CDR1 is SQVTM and CDR2 ANQGSEA. V was clipped by 5 bases and J by 2 bases, with 7 bases between them. This CDR3 is CSVYETYEQYF. In DNA form, the CDR3 reads TGCAGCGTTTACGAAACCTACGAGCAGTACTTC.

This chain joins TRBV28 and TRBJ2-6; D remains unclear. The CDR3 covers 16 residues. Trimming shortened V by 1 base and J by 0 bases, and 7 bases separated the two germline ends. Germline CDR1 is MDHEN and CDR2 is SYDVKM. CDR3 amino acids: CASSLFKISGANVLTF. For the CDR3, the DNA is TGTGCCAGCAGTTTATTCAAGATCTCTGGGGCCAACGTCCTGACTTTC. Together with reference TRBV28 and TRBJ2-6, the CDR3 gives the full variable domain: DVKVTQSSRYLVKRTGEKVFLECVQDMDHENMFWYRQDPGLGLRLIYFSYDVKMKEKGDIPEGYSVSREKKERFSLILESASTNQTSMYLCASSLFKISGANVLTFGAGSRLTVL.

The chain is built from TRBV7-9 and TRBJ2-3; the D is unclear. Trimming cost V 2 bases and J 14 bases, with 14 bases left between them. CDR1 is SEHNR and CDR2 is FQNEAQ in the germline V gene (reference sequence). The length of the CDR3 is 12 residues. The CDR3 protein is CASSLNQPSWYF. CDR3 nucleotides: TGTGCCAGCAGCTTAAATCAGCCATCTTGGTATTTT.

This clonotype was detected a few times. This chain links TRBV4-1 with TRBJ1-2; no clear D. This CDR3 is built from 14 residues. With 1 base removed from V and 6 bases from J, the gap between germline ends came to 12 bases. The germline gives CDR1 MGHRA, CDR2 YSYEKL. CDR3 protein: CASSQGQVTNGYTF. Written as DNA, the CDR3 is TGCGCCAGCAGCCAAGGGCAGGTTACCAATGGCTACACCTTC.

In its sample, this clonotype was seen a few times. V is TRBV20-1 and J is TRBJ1-5, with no clear D. V was shortened by 0 bases and J by 2 bases, with 8 bases between the two germline ends. This CDR3 spans 14 amino acids. The germline CDR1 and CDR2 sequences are DFQATT and SNEGSKA (reference sequence). CDR3 coding DNA: TGCAGTGCTAGAGACCCAAGGCGCAATCAGCCCCAGCATTTT. Its translation: CSARDPRRNQPQHF.